The 31 T cell receptor beta chains in this list originate from one sample, sequenced in a study of blood T cell repertoires in COVID-19. Sequencing used immunoSEQ multiplex PCR; TCRdb keeps in-frame clones, though not all of them. This table has 88,000 or so clones, 75% to 90% appearing once. Sequenced: peripheral blood. Receptors were obtained from a man in his 60s with acute or convalescent COVID-19.

J is TRBJ2-1 and V is TRBV21-1; the DNA was not used to check the table's D call, TRBD2. TRBV21-1 is a listed pseudogene. The CDR3 totals 18 residues. The CDR3 nucleotides are TGTGCCAGCAGCAAAGTCTCGCCTAGCGGGGGGGAGGGCAATGAGCAGTTCTTC. Translating gives CASSKVSPSGGEGNEQFF.

The rearrangement joins TRBV4-2 to TRBJ2-7, with TRBD2 matching 11 bases. J gave up 5 bases and V 1 base, and 10 bases lay outside the gene matches. The length of the CDR3 is 17 residues. Germline V gene sequence: CDR1 LGHNA, CDR2 YNFKEQ. CDR3 DNA sequence: TGTGCCAGCAGCCAAGGGCCAGGAACTAGCGGGAGTAACGAGCAGTACTTC. Translated, it gives CASSQGPGTSGSNEQYF.

The V call is TRBV30, the J call TRBJ2-1; possibly TRBD1 for D (7 bases). V dropped 6 bases and J dropped 7 bases, with 19 bases sitting between them. The CDR3 runs to 14 residues. Germline-derived CDR1 and CDR2 are GTSNPN and SVGIG (reference sequence). The CDR3 DNA reads TGTGCCTGTCGACAGGGACACGGGGGAAATGAGCAGTTCTTC. Residues: CACRQGHGGNEQFF.

This sequence joins TRBV5-4 and TRBJ1-2; 9 bases align to TRBD1. CDR1 and CDR2 (germline): SGHNT, YYREEE (reference sequence). J was trimmed by 2 bases and V by 5 bases; bases with no gene match: 4. The CDR3 runs to 14 residues. The CDR3 protein is CASRVGTGNYGYTF. The DNA of the CDR3 is TGTGCCAGCAGAGTAGGGACAGGGAACTATGGCTACACCTTC.

The chain links TRBV5-1 to TRBJ1-6; 8 bases are a match to TRBD1. Germline loops: CDR1 SGHRS, CDR2 YFSETQ. Germline trimming cut 7 bases from V and 7 bases from J; bases unmatched to any gene: 19. The CDR3 is made up of 18 amino acids. CDR3 residues: CASGSGQGYGLRNSPLHF. The CDR3 DNA reads as TGCGCCAGCGGATCAGGACAGGGATATGGCTTAAGGAATTCACCCCTCCACTTT.

The chain has TRBV20-1 and TRBJ2-5; D is undetermined. The CDR3 contains 11 residues. Germline assignment: CDR1 DFQATT and CDR2 SNEGSKA (reference sequence). V lost 5 bases to trimming and J lost 7 bases, with 11 bases between them. CDR3 sequence reads: CSASLEVTQYF. In DNA form, the CDR3 reads TGCAGTGCTTCCTTAGAGGTGACCCAGTACTTC.

The DNA for the CDR3 is TGTGCCAGCAGCTCAAACAGGGGTAGGAGCACTGAAGCTTTCTTT. This codes for CASSSNRGRSTEAFF. The rearrangement links TRBV11-2 to TRBJ1-1; 7 nucleotides agree with TRBD1. The V gene's germline CDR1 is SGHAT and CDR2 FQNNGV. V lost 4 bases, J lost 4 bases, and 9 bases stayed unmatched. The CDR3 spans 15 residues.

The chain couples TRBV6-2 or TRBV6-3 to TRBJ1-6; tentatively, D is TRBD1 (6 bases). The CDR3 is made up of 16 amino acids. Germline CDR1 MNHEY, CDR2 SVGEGT. The germline V and J ends were trimmed by 6 bases and 9 bases, with 21 bases remaining between them. CDR3 DNA: TGTGCCAGCAGCCCTGAACAGGGCGGGTTTCGTTCACCCCTCCACTTT. This sequence encodes CASSPEQGGFRSPLHF.

This chain joins TRBV2 and TRBJ2-2, with 9 bases that match TRBD1. V lost 2 bases, J lost 7 bases, and 8 bases stayed unmatched. Germline V gene data show CDR1 as SNHLY and CDR2 as FYNNEI. The CDR3 runs to 16 residues. The CDR3 coding sequence is TGTGCCAGCAGTGAACTACAGGGGGCGCTTGGCGGGGAGCTGTTTTTT. It codes for CASSELQGALGGELFF.

J is TRBJ2-7 and V is TRBV3-1 (or the pseudogene TRBV3-2), with 11 bases fitting TRBD2. This CDR3 is 15 amino acids long. Germline V gene data show CDR1 as LGHDT and CDR2 as YNNKEL (reference sequence). Trimming took 1 base from V and 5 from J; bases not matched to a gene: 4. Here the CDR3 DNA reads TGTGCCAGCAGCCAAGTTAGCGGGAGGGCCAACGAGCAGTACTTC. Protein: CASSQVSGRANEQYF.

This chain links TRBV6-5 with TRBJ2-1, with D perhaps matching TRBD2 (5 bases). Germline CDR1 is MNHEY and CDR2 is SVGAGI. Trimming removed 7 bases from V and 5 bases from J, with 18 bases in between. The CDR3 length is 15 residues. Here the CDR3 reads CASTALGGRHNEQFF. Written as DNA, the CDR3 is TGTGCCAGCACTGCCTTGGGCGGGCGCCACAATGAGCAGTTCTTC.

The V and J genes are TRBV5-1 and TRBJ1-2, with 7 bases aligning to TRBD1. Germline-derived CDR1 and CDR2 are SGHRS and YFSETQ. This CDR3 region has 13 residues. Trimming cost V 4 bases and J 6 bases; bases outside gene matches: 6. CDR3 sequence: CASSNPTGNGYTF. In DNA, the CDR3 is TGCGCCAGCAGCAACCCGACAGGGAATGGCTACACCTTC. Full variable domain (rest looked up from reference TRBV5-1 and TRBJ1-2): KAGVTQTPRYLIKTRGQQVTLSCSPISGHRSVSWYQQTPGQGLQFLFEYFSETQRNKGNFPGRFSGRQFSNSRSEMNVSTLELGDSALYLCASSNPTGNGYTFGSGTRLTVV.

The chain links TRBV19 to TRBJ1-2; 7 bases are a match to TRBD1. In germline, CDR1 is LNHDA, CDR2 SQIVND (reference sequence). The CDR3 is made up of 14 amino acids. Trimming cost V 6 bases and J 6 bases; bases outside gene matches: 10. Here the CDR3 reads CASSPDRVDHGYTF. In DNA form, the CDR3 reads TGTGCCAGTAGCCCCGACAGGGTGGATCATGGCTACACCTTC.

The chain carries TRBV6-5 and TRBJ2-7, with TRBD1 identical over 9 bases. Trimming removed 3 bases from V and 5 bases from J; junction bases left unmatched: 11. The CDR3 is 16 amino acids. Germline CDR1 MNHEY, CDR2 SVGAGI. As DNA, the CDR3 is TGTGCCAGCAGTTATTTTTACCGGGACAGGGCCCACGAGCAGTACTTC. This encodes CASSYFYRDRAHEQYF.

The chain uses TRBV4-1 and TRBJ1-1, with D maybe TRBD1 (5 bases). V was clipped by 0 bases and J by 5 bases, with 10 bases between them. Germline CDR1 and CDR2: MGHRA and YSYEKL. The CDR3 runs to 14 residues. The CDR3 reads CASSQEGDETEAFF. CDR3 in DNA: TGCGCCAGCAGCCAAGAAGGGGATGAGACTGAAGCTTTCTTT.

This clone was seen more than once but under ten times. The V call is TRBV4-1, the J call TRBJ2-7; 11 nucleotides match TRBD1. Germline CDR1 reads MGHRA; CDR2 reads YSYEKL. With V trimmed by 4 bases and J by 6 bases, 8 bases remained unmatched. This CDR3 region has 15 residues. CDR3 sequence: CASSRPGQGGLEQYF. CDR3 in DNA: TGCGCCAGCAGCCGACCGGGACAGGGGGGTCTCGAGCAGTACTTC.

The genes are TRBV2 and TRBJ1-2; D uncertain. This CDR3 region has 13 residues. In germline, CDR1 is SNHLY, CDR2 FYNNEI. Trimming pared 3 bases from V and 8 bases from J, leaving 13 bases between. The CDR3 nucleotides read TGTGCCAGCAGTGAGGGGATTAGAGGGGGCTACACCTTC. This translates into CASSEGIRGGYTF.

The rearrangement joins TRBV28 to TRBJ1-1; 8 nucleotides agree with TRBD1. From germline, CDR1 is MDHEN and CDR2 SYDVKM. The CDR3 runs 15 residues. The trim removed 2 bases at V and 1 base at J, leaving 3 bases unmatched. The DNA for the CDR3 is TGTGCCAGCAGTTTACGGACAGGGTGGAACACTGAAGCTTTCTTT. Encoded protein: CASSLRTGWNTEAFF.

CDR3 bases: TGTGCCAGTAGTACCGGACAGGGGTGGAACACCATATATTTT. Its protein product is CASSTGQGWNTIYF. This chain joins TRBV19 and TRBJ1-3; TRBD1 agrees at 9 bases. Germline V gene sequence: CDR1 LNHDA, CDR2 SQIVND (reference sequence). This CDR3 has 14 residues. Unmatched junction bases numbered 5, after V lost 4 bases and J lost 7 bases.

The chain carries TRBV7-2 and TRBJ1-5; 7 bases are a match to TRBD1. Germline V gene lookup returns CDR1 SGHTA and CDR2 FQGNSA. There are 15 residues in the CDR3. With 5 bases clipped from V and 2 bases from J, the junction kept 6 bases outside the gene matches. As DNA, the CDR3 is TGTGCCAGCAGCGTAAATACAGGGGGCAATCAGCCCCAGCATTTT. Translating gives CASSVNTGGNQPQHF.

This clone was seen a single time. The CDR3 DNA follows: TGTGCCAGCAGTGAGGGGGACATCCGCGCTGAAGCTTTCTTT. Protein product: CASSEGDIRAEAFF. The chain links TRBV6-1 to TRBJ1-1, with D tentatively TRBD1 (6 bases). Trimming shortened V by 3 bases and J by 6 bases, and 14 bases separated the two germline ends. The germline gives CDR1 MNHNS, CDR2 SASEGT. The CDR3 runs to 14 residues.

V usage is TRBV5-1 and J usage is TRBJ2-3; 8 nucleotides agree with TRBD2. Germline values: CDR1 SGHRS, CDR2 YFSETQ. The CDR3 is 15 amino acids. V trimming: 0 bases; J trimming: 1 base; junction bases outside the gene matches: 1. The CDR3 nucleotides are TGCGCCAGCAGCTTGGGAGCGGGAGGCACAGATACGCAGTATTTT. It codes for CASSLGAGGTDTQYF.

This clone was seen a few times. The J gene is TRBJ1-2, the V gene TRBV6-5; 8 bases are shared with TRBD1. V shed 6 bases and J 7 bases; nucleotides not matched to a gene: 7. Germline lookup yields CDR1 MNHEY and CDR2 SVGAGI. The CDR3 runs to 13 residues. CDR3 DNA: TGTGCCAGCAGCCCCACAGGGGGGCTTGGCTACACCTTC. Encoded protein: CASSPTGGLGYTF.

The chain recombines TRBV11-3 with TRBJ2-2; a weak D match, TRBD1 (5 bases). The CDR3 extends over 14 amino acids. V lost 4 bases to trimming and J lost 3 bases, with 9 bases between them. Looked up from germline, CDR1 is SGHNT and CDR2 is YENEEA. CDR3: CASSYDRYTGELFF. CDR3 sequence (DNA): TGTGCCAGCAGCTACGACAGATACACCGGGGAGCTGTTTTTT.

CDR3 sequence (DNA): TGTGCCAGCAGTGAAAACAGTGGAAATCAGCCCCAGCATTTT. It codes for CASSENSGNQPQHF. The V gene is TRBV6-4, the J gene TRBJ1-5; D gene ambiguous. CDR3 size: 14 residues. Germline V CDR1 and CDR2: MRHNA, SNTAGT. Trimming shortened V by 3 bases and J by 4 bases, and 10 bases separated the two germline ends.

The chain joins TRBV2 to TRBJ1-6, with 9 bases matching TRBD1. CDR3 size: 16 residues. Germline lookup yields CDR1 SNHLY and CDR2 FYNNEI. V shed 6 bases, J shed 13 bases, and the junction held 16 bases outside the gene matches. This CDR3 is CASSPRDRVDGSPLHF. Written as DNA, the CDR3 is TGTGCCAGCAGCCCACGGGACAGGGTCGACGGATCGCCCCTCCACTTT.

The chain employs TRBV20-1 and TRBJ2-7; no clear D. This CDR3 has 14 residues. Trimming removed 3 bases at V and 5 bases at J, with 17 bases between. Germline V lookup: CDR1 DFQATT, CDR2 SNEGSKA (reference sequence). CDR3 DNA: TGCAGTGCTAGTAGTGTAGGAGCTTGGAACGAGCAGTACTTC. It is translated as CSASSVGAWNEQYF.

This clone was counted a few times. J is TRBJ1-2 and V is TRBV27, with D possibly matching TRBD1 (5 bases). CDR1 is MNHEY and CDR2 is SMNVEV in the germline V gene (reference sequence). The CDR3 contains 15 residues. Trimming cost V 3 bases and J 2 bases, with 13 bases left between them. The CDR3 reads CASSFDGRVNYGYTF. In DNA form, the CDR3 reads TGTGCCAGCAGTTTTGATGGCAGGGTAAACTATGGCTACACCTTC.

J is TRBJ2-7 and V is TRBV10-3; TRBD2 matches at 12 bases. Germline CDR1 ENHRY, CDR2 SYGVKD. CDR3 length equals 15 residues. The ends lost 10 bases at V and 0 bases at J; junction bases unmatched: 7. The DNA of the CDR3 is TGTGCCACTCGGACGACTAGCGGGAGCTCCTACGAGCAGTACTTC. This translates into CATRTTSGSSYEQYF.

This rearrangement joins TRBV25-1 to TRBJ1-4; D not resolved. The CDR3 length is 16 residues. Trimming left V 4 bases short and J 0 bases short, with 12 bases between. Germline loops: CDR1 MGHDK, CDR2 SYGVNS. CDR3 region: CASSATGVATNEKLFF. The CDR3 bases are TGTGCCAGCAGTGCCACGGGAGTTGCAACTAATGAAAAACTGTTTTTT.

As DNA, the CDR3 is TGTGCCAGCTCACCAGAGAGACTAGCGGTTGGGAATGAGCAGTTCTTC. Amino acid sequence: CASSPERLAVGNEQFF. The rearrangement uses TRBV18 and TRBJ2-1, with TRBD2 identical over 9 bases. The germline CDR1 and CDR2 sequences are KGHSH and LQKENI. The CDR3 runs 16 residues. V lost 2 bases and J lost 7; bases outside the gene matches: 9.